This is a list of T cell receptor beta chains from one sample in a study of neurological immune-mediated disorders. TCRdb recomputed calls from the 5' RACE reads with MiXCR, one row per CDR3 protein. The sample includes more than 15,000 distinct CDR3 sequences, roughly 3.2% of them seen just once. Material: CD8+ T cells from blood. The receptors were gathered from a woman aged 40-49 years in good health. CDR3s include the opening cysteine and the closing phenylalanine or tryptophan. The order of the fields is clone size, J gene, CDR3 length, V gene, D gene, CDR3 DNA, CDR3 protein. D genes are given only for firm matches. The size entry is marked missing in some rows and otherwise reads once, few, many or a size class.

clone size: many; J gene: TRBJ2-7; CDR3 length: 14; V gene: TRBV20-1; D gene: -; CDR3 DNA: TGCAGTGCTAGAGATTTCCCCGACATGTACGAGCAGTACTTC; CDR3 protein: CSARDFPDMYEQYF
clone size: many; J gene: TRBJ2-3; CDR3 length: 17; V gene: TRBV28; D gene: -; CDR3 DNA: TGTGCCAGCAGTTTTCAGGGGAGTAGCGGACGCACAGATACGCAGTATTTT; CDR3 protein: CASSFQGSSGRTDTQYF
clone size: many; J gene: TRBJ2-3; CDR3 length: 13; V gene: TRBV14; D gene: -; CDR3 DNA: TGTGCCAGCAGCCAAGTGAATGACAGAGCGCAGTATTTT; CDR3 protein: CASSQVNDRAQYF
clone size: many; J gene: TRBJ2-5; CDR3 length: 17; V gene: TRBV7-9; D gene: TRBD2; CDR3 DNA: TGTGCCAGCAGCTCGGGACTAGCGGGAAAGATCCAAGAGACCCAGTACTTC; CDR3 protein: CASSSGLAGKIQETQYF
clone size: many; J gene: TRBJ1-2; CDR3 length: 16; V gene: TRBV20-1; D gene: -; CDR3 DNA: TGCAGTGCTAGAGCGGGTCAGCAGGTAGCTAACTATGGCTACACCTTC; CDR3 protein: CSARAGQQVANYGYTF
clone size: many; J gene: TRBJ2-7; CDR3 length: 17; V gene: TRBV5-1; D gene: TRBD2; CDR3 DNA: TGCGCCAGCAGCTTGTTTCCCCCGGGGCTAGCGGACTACGAGCAGTACTTC; CDR3 protein: CASSLFPPGLADYEQYF
clone size: few; J gene: TRBJ2-1; CDR3 length: 15; V gene: TRBV9; D gene: TRBD2; CDR3 DNA: TGTGCCAGCAGCGGACAACTAGCGGACTACAATGAGCAGTTCTTC; CDR3 protein: CASSGQLADYNEQFF
clone size: many; J gene: TRBJ2-7; CDR3 length: 17; V gene: TRBV20-1; D gene: TRBD2; CDR3 DNA: TGCAGTGCTAGCGGCCATTTAGCGGGAGGCCCCTCCTACGAGCAGTACTTC; CDR3 protein: CSASGHLAGGPSYEQYF
clone size: many; J gene: TRBJ1-2; CDR3 length: 11; V gene: TRBV6-5; D gene: -; CDR3 DNA: TGTGCCAGCACCCGGGGGGGTGGCTACACCTTC; CDR3 protein: CASTRGGGYTF
clone size: many; J gene: TRBJ2-1; CDR3 length: 15; V gene: TRBV6-1; D gene: -; CDR3 DNA: TGTGCCAGCAGTGAATCCGCCTCGGGGTCTGAGGAGCAGTTCTTC; CDR3 protein: CASSESASGSEEQFF
clone size: many; J gene: TRBJ2-7; CDR3 length: 19; V gene: TRBV7-9; D gene: TRBD2; CDR3 DNA: TGTGCCAGCAGCTTAGTTGGTCGGTCCAGACTAGCGGTAACCTACGAGCAGTACTTC; CDR3 protein: CASSLVGRSRLAVTYEQYF
clone size: many; J gene: TRBJ2-3; CDR3 length: 17; V gene: TRBV5-1; D gene: TRBD2; CDR3 DNA: TGCGCCAGCAGCTTGGATGCTAGCGGGAGTGGTGCAGATACGCAGTATTTT; CDR3 protein: CASSLDASGSGADTQYF
clone size: many; J gene: TRBJ1-1; CDR3 length: 16; V gene: TRBV12-3/TRBV12-4; D gene: TRBD1; CDR3 DNA: TGTGCCAGCAGTTTAAGTGTGACAGGGGTGCACACTGAAGCTTTCTTT; CDR3 protein: CASSLSVTGVHTEAFF
clone size: many; J gene: TRBJ1-2; CDR3 length: 14; V gene: TRBV29-1; D gene: -; CDR3 DNA: TGCAGCGTCGACCGGACAGCGATTAACTATGGCTACACCTTC; CDR3 protein: CSVDRTAINYGYTF
clone size: many; J gene: TRBJ2-3; CDR3 length: 17; V gene: TRBV5-5; D gene: TRBD1; CDR3 DNA: TGTGCCAGCAGCTTTGACACAGGGGGCTATAGCACAGATACGCAGTATTTT; CDR3 protein: CASSFDTGGYSTDTQYF
clone size: many; J gene: TRBJ2-1; CDR3 length: 14; V gene: TRBV9; D gene: TRBD1; CDR3 DNA: TGTGCCAGCAGCGTAGAACAGGGGGCTAATGAGCAGTTCTTC; CDR3 protein: CASSVEQGANEQFF
clone size: many; J gene: TRBJ2-1; CDR3 length: 17; V gene: TRBV5-6; D gene: TRBD2; CDR3 DNA: TGTGCCAGCAGCCGTGGGACTAGCGGGAGGGCCGTCGATGAGCAGTTCTTC; CDR3 protein: CASSRGTSGRAVDEQFF
clone size: many; J gene: TRBJ2-7; CDR3 length: 17; V gene: TRBV5-6; D gene: TRBD1; CDR3 DNA: TGTGCCAGCAGCCGACACTCAGATACGGACAGGGTCTACGAGCAGTACTTC; CDR3 protein: CASSRHSDTDRVYEQYF
clone size: many; J gene: TRBJ2-7; CDR3 length: 12; V gene: TRBV29-1; D gene: -; CDR3 DNA: TGCAGCGTGGGACTCAGCTCCTACGAGCAGTACTTC; CDR3 protein: CSVGLSSYEQYF
clone size: many; J gene: TRBJ2-7; CDR3 length: 12; V gene: TRBV20-1; D gene: -; CDR3 DNA: TGCAGTGCTAGAGATAGGCACTACGAGCAGTACTTC; CDR3 protein: CSARDRHYEQYF
clone size: -; J gene: TRBJ1-2; CDR3 length: 14; V gene: TRBV27; D gene: -; CDR3 DNA: TGTGCCAGCAGTTTTCGATTGGGGATTGATGGCTACACCTTC; CDR3 protein: CASSFRLGIDGYTF
clone size: many; J gene: TRBJ2-2; CDR3 length: 15; V gene: TRBV15; D gene: -; CDR3 DNA: TGTGCCACCAGCAAGGACGGCACGAACACCGGGGAGCTGTTTTTT; CDR3 protein: CATSKDGTNTGELFF
clone size: many; J gene: TRBJ1-5; CDR3 length: 12; V gene: TRBV12-3/TRBV12-4; D gene: -; CDR3 DNA: TGTGCCAGCAGCTATAGCAATCAGCCCCAGCATTTT; CDR3 protein: CASSYSNQPQHF
clone size: many; J gene: TRBJ2-2; CDR3 length: 13; V gene: TRBV6-1; D gene: -; CDR3 DNA: TGTGCCACCGGGCCCACGGAGGCCGGGGAGCTGTTTTTT; CDR3 protein: CATGPTEAGELFF
clone size: many; J gene: TRBJ1-1; CDR3 length: 14; V gene: TRBV29-1; D gene: -; CDR3 DNA: TGCAGCGGCTTTTTTTTTGGGCTCCACACTGAAGCTTTCTTT; CDR3 protein: CSGFFFGLHTEAFF
clone size: many; J gene: TRBJ2-5; CDR3 length: 16; V gene: TRBV25-1; D gene: TRBD2; CDR3 DNA: TGTGCCAGCAGTGACTTAAGACTAGCGGGACAAGAGACCCAGTACTTC; CDR3 protein: CASSDLRLAGQETQYF
clone size: many; J gene: TRBJ2-7; CDR3 length: 11; V gene: TRBV7-8; D gene: -; CDR3 DNA: TGTGCCAGCAGCGAGGCATACGAGCAGTACTTC; CDR3 protein: CASSEAYEQYF
clone size: -; J gene: TRBJ2-7; CDR3 length: 14; V gene: TRBV2; D gene: -; CDR3 DNA: TGTGCCAGCAGTGAAAGCGGCAGGCACTACGAGCAGTACTTC; CDR3 protein: CASSESGRHYEQYF
clone size: many; J gene: TRBJ2-1; CDR3 length: 16; V gene: TRBV15; D gene: TRBD2; CDR3 DNA: TGTGCCACCAGCATTAGCGGGAGAAGTAGTACCAATGAGCAGTTCTTC; CDR3 protein: CATSISGRSSTNEQFF
clone size: many; J gene: TRBJ2-1; CDR3 length: 18; V gene: TRBV6-5; D gene: TRBD2; CDR3 DNA: TGTGCCAGCAGTTACTCGGCTTCTAGCGGGAGGGCCCAAAATGAGCAGTTCTTC; CDR3 protein: CASSYSASSGRAQNEQFF
clone size: many; J gene: TRBJ2-1; CDR3 length: 14; V gene: TRBV27; D gene: TRBD2; CDR3 DNA: TGTGCCAACTCGAGGGTTAGCGGGGCCAGTGAGCAGTTCTTC; CDR3 protein: CANSRVSGASEQFF
clone size: many; J gene: TRBJ1-5; CDR3 length: 16; V gene: TRBV20-1; D gene: TRBD1; CDR3 DNA: TGCAGTGCTAGAGATTACAGGGGGAAGGGCAATCAGCCCCAGCATTTT; CDR3 protein: CSARDYRGKGNQPQHF
clone size: few; J gene: TRBJ2-7; CDR3 length: 14; V gene: TRBV24-1; D gene: TRBD1; CDR3 DNA: TGTGCCACCAGTGATTCAGGGGGACCCTACGAGCAGTACTTC; CDR3 protein: CATSDSGGPYEQYF
clone size: many; J gene: TRBJ2-7; CDR3 length: 14; V gene: TRBV29-1; D gene: TRBD1; CDR3 DNA: TGCAGCGTTGAATGGACAGGGAAATCCTACGAGCAGTACTTC; CDR3 protein: CSVEWTGKSYEQYF
clone size: many; J gene: TRBJ2-3; CDR3 length: 13; V gene: TRBV9; D gene: -; CDR3 DNA: TGTGCCAGCAGCGTGTGGGAGAGAGATACGCAGTATTTT; CDR3 protein: CASSVWERDTQYF
clone size: many; J gene: TRBJ2-1; CDR3 length: 14; V gene: TRBV16; D gene: -; CDR3 DNA: TGTGCCAGCAGCCAAGATGGCAGCTACAATGAGCAGTTCTTC; CDR3 protein: CASSQDGSYNEQFF
clone size: few; J gene: TRBJ2-2; CDR3 length: 14; V gene: TRBV7-8; D gene: TRBD2; CDR3 DNA: TGTGCCAGTGTTAGCGGGAGCGAGACCGGGGAGCTGTTTTTT; CDR3 protein: CASVSGSETGELFF
clone size: many; J gene: TRBJ2-7; CDR3 length: 15; V gene: TRBV12-3/TRBV12-4; D gene: TRBD1; CDR3 DNA: TGTGCCAGCACCCTAGGGACAGTTCTCTCCTACGAGCAGTACTTC; CDR3 protein: CASTLGTVLSYEQYF
clone size: many; J gene: TRBJ2-1; CDR3 length: 13; V gene: TRBV29-1; D gene: -; CDR3 DNA: TGCAGCGTTGATTGGCGGGGAGTCGATGAGCAGTTCTTC; CDR3 protein: CSVDWRGVDEQFF
clone size: medium-sized; J gene: TRBJ2-7; CDR3 length: 13; V gene: TRBV21-1; D gene: -; CDR3 DNA: TGTGCCAGCAGCAAAGAACGGCGCTACGAGCAGTACTTC; CDR3 protein: CASSKERRYEQYF
clone size: many; J gene: TRBJ2-6; CDR3 length: 16; V gene: TRBV28; D gene: TRBD1; CDR3 DNA: TGTGCCAGCAGTTCGGGACAGCCCTCTGGGGCCAACGTCCTGACTTTC; CDR3 protein: CASSSGQPSGANVLTF